This entry is about one TCR beta chain. After removal of 0 bases from V and 1 base from J, the junction contained 4 bases not matched to a gene. The CDR3 totals 17 residues. The germline CDR1 and CDR2 sequences are MGHDK and SYGVNS. The data are from a study of T cells and Merkel cell carcinoma outcomes. The repertoire was sequenced with immunoSEQ multiplex PCR; TCRdb's copy has only in-frame clones and lacks some. The data show 250 to 350 clones, about 95% seen once. The chain couples TRBV25-1 to TRBJ2-2, with 8 bases identical to TRBD2. This receptor was identified in a human donor with Merkel cell carcinoma. The source material was tumor tissue from Merkel cell carcinoma. The CDR3 loop is CASSEYRGTRNTGELFF. The CDR3 nucleotides read TGTGCCAGCAGTGAATATAGAGGGACTAGGAACACCGGGGAGCTGTTTTTT.